The rows below give T cell receptor beta chains drawn from one sample of a study of T cells and Merkel cell carcinoma outcomes. The table came from immunoSEQ multiplex PCR; TCRdb's copy has only in-frame clones and leaves some out. Counted here are about 15,000 clones, 81% occurring once; the ten biggest clones make up 9%. The sequencing input was tumor tissue from Merkel cell carcinoma. All receptors derive from a human donor with Merkel cell carcinoma. Both conserved end residues are part of each CDR3. The D gene is left open where the match is weak. The size entry is marked missing in some rows and otherwise reads once, few, many or a size class.

CDR3,DNA,size,J,V,D
CASSLAATDPYEQYF,TGTGCCAGCAGCTTGGCCGCGACAGACCCTTACGAGCAGTACTTC,.,TRBJ2-7,TRBV5-5,.
CASSLDPGTGNAAFF,TGTGCCAGTAGTCTCGACCCCGGGACAGGGAATGCGGCTTTCTTT,.,TRBJ1-1,TRBV19,TRBD1
CSVNTGTGRDEQYF,TGCAGCGTGAACACCGGGACAGGGCGTGACGAGCAGTACTTC,.,TRBJ2-7,TRBV29-1,TRBD1
CASSQEGGPYQPQHF,TGCGCCAGCAGCCAAGAAGGGGGTCCGTATCAGCCCCAGCATTTT,.,TRBJ1-5,TRBV4-1,.
CASSLTGGYTF,TGTGCCAGCAGCTTGACCGGCGGCTACACCTTC,few,TRBJ1-2,TRBV5-4,.
CSVVGQGVGEQYF,TGCAGCGTTGTGGGGCAGGGTGTAGGCGAGCAGTACTTC,.,TRBJ2-7,TRBV29-1,.
CASSITGKAYEQYF,TGTGCCAGCAGCATCACCGGGAAAGCATACGAGCAGTACTTC,.,TRBJ2-7,TRBV5-5,.
CASTRGARDQPQHF,TGTGCCAGTACCAGGGGGGCGCGGGATCAGCCCCAGCATTTT,.,TRBJ1-5,TRBV19,TRBD1
CATSLAPETSYEQYF,TGTGCCACCAGCCTAGCCCCGGAGACCTCCTACGAGCAGTACTTC,.,TRBJ2-7,TRBV15,.
CASSLGRGGLPDTQYF,TGTGCCAGCAGCTTAGGGCGGGGGGGCCTCCCAGATACGCAGTATTTT,few,TRBJ2-3,TRBV7-6,TRBD2
CASSLAPGQGGEKLFF,TGCGCCAGCAGCTTGGCGCCGGGACAGGGCGGGGAAAAACTGTTTTTT,.,TRBJ1-4,TRBV5-1,TRBD1
CASSQSLDRGNTEAFF,TGCGCCAGCAGCCAGTCATTGGACAGGGGGAACACTGAAGCTTTCTTT,.,TRBJ1-1,TRBV5-1,TRBD1
CASSQEYAGNAGNTIYF,TGTGCCAGCAGCCAAGAGTATGCCGGGAACGCGGGAAACACCATATATTTT,.,TRBJ1-3,TRBV4-2,.
CAISDRGDTEAFF,TGTGCCATCAGTGACAGGGGCGACACTGAAGCTTTCTTT,.,TRBJ1-1,TRBV10-3,.
CASSPPGGDTQYF,TGTGCCAGCTCTCCACCTGGTGGGGATACGCAGTATTTT,once,TRBJ2-3,TRBV18,.
CASTGGGASGDTDTQYF,TGTGCCAGCACCGGAGGTGGTGCTAGCGGGGACACAGATACGCAGTATTTT,.,TRBJ2-3,TRBV7-2,TRBD2
CASSALGGGTDTQYF,TGCGCCAGCAGCGCCCTAGGCGGGGGCACAGATACGCAGTATTTT,few,TRBJ2-3,TRBV5-1,.
CASRDRVYGTEAFF,TGTGCCAGCAGAGACAGGGTATATGGTACTGAAGCTTTCTTT,.,TRBJ1-1,TRBV6-5,TRBD1
CASRSPGQNYGYTF,TGTGCCAGCCGGAGTCCGGGACAGAACTATGGCTACACCTTC,.,TRBJ1-2,TRBV27,TRBD1
CASSGLDRGIQHF,TGTGCCAGCAGTGGGCTTGACAGGGGCATCCAGCATTTT,.,TRBJ1-5,TRBV6-1,TRBD1
CASSQGHSVNYGYTF,TGCGCCAGCAGCCAAGGTCATTCAGTTAACTATGGCTACACCTTC,.,TRBJ1-2,TRBV4-1,.
CASSLGGGSSYNEQFF,TGCGCCAGCAGCTTGGGGGGGGGATCGTCCTACAATGAGCAGTTCTTC,.,TRBJ2-1,TRBV5-1,TRBD2
CASSSNTGELFF,TGTGCCAGCAGTTCGAACACCGGGGAGCTGTTTTTT,.,TRBJ2-2,TRBV28,.
CASSLRGTTNEQFF,TGTGCCAGCAGCCTAAGGGGGACCACCAATGAGCAGTTCTTC,.,TRBJ2-1,TRBV5-6,.
CASSQYNQPQHF,TGTGCCAGCAGCCAATATAATCAGCCCCAGCATTTT,.,TRBJ1-5,TRBV28,.
CASSPPGQGAPMEQYF,TGTGCCAGCAGCCCCCCGGGACAGGGGGCCCCCATGGAGCAGTACTTC,medium-sized,TRBJ2-7,TRBV11-2,TRBD1
CASSPGQGAYQPQHF,TGTGCCAGCTCACCGGGACAGGGGGCGTACCAGCCCCAGCATTTT,.,TRBJ1-5,TRBV18,TRBD1
CASTLRAGGGTEAFF,TGTGCCAGCACTTTAAGAGCTGGGGGGGGCACTGAAGCTTTCTTT,once,TRBJ1-1,TRBV6-5,.
CASSRGTLETQYF,TGTGCCAGCAGCCGAGGGACACTAGAGACCCAGTACTTC,large,TRBJ2-5,TRBV13,.
CASSRQGFEQYF,TGTGCCAGCAGCCGACAGGGGTTCGAGCAGTACTTC,.,TRBJ2-7,TRBV7-2,TRBD1
CASSTGGDTQYF,TGTGCCAGCAGCACGGGAGGAGATACGCAGTATTTT,.,TRBJ2-3,TRBV11-2,TRBD2
CASSLTGGSTDTQYF,TGCGCCAGCAGCTTGACAGGGGGATCCACAGATACGCAGTATTTT,.,TRBJ2-3,TRBV10-1,TRBD1
CSVVVAGGTDTQYF,TGCAGCGTTGTTGTAGCGGGGGGGACAGATACGCAGTATTTT,.,TRBJ2-3,TRBV29-1,TRBD2
CASSMPGLRHEQYF,TGTGCCAGTAGTATGCCGGGACTACGACACGAGCAGTACTTC,.,TRBJ2-7,TRBV19,TRBD2
CAWSVQGAHYGYTF,TGTGCCTGGAGTGTACAGGGGGCTCACTATGGCTACACCTTC,.,TRBJ1-2,TRBV30,TRBD1
CASSKQGRNEKLFF,TGCGCCAGCAGCAAACAGGGGCGGAATGAAAAACTGTTTTTT,.,TRBJ1-4,TRBV4-1,TRBD1